This T cell receptor beta chain was sequenced for a study of cytomegalovirus exposure and HLA in healthy donors. There are 15 residues in the CDR3. The germline V and J ends were trimmed by 5 bases and 0 bases, with 13 bases remaining between them. Germline CDR1 reads MNHEY; CDR2 reads SMNVEV (reference sequence). Vbeta (60) and Jbeta (13) primers were used in the PCR. Here immunoSEQ multiplex PCR was the method, and the copy in TCRdb shows in-frame clones only, minus some. The sample yields about 130,000 clones, 80% to 85% seen once. The specimen was PBMCs. The source is a man aged 18-30 years in good health and CMV-seronegative. The chain combines TRBV27 with TRBJ1-1; maybe TRBD1 (6 bases). Here the CDR3 reads CASSLQQGVNTEAFF. The CDR3 DNA reads as TGTGCCAGCAGTCTCCAACAGGGAGTGAACACTGAAGCTTTCTTT.